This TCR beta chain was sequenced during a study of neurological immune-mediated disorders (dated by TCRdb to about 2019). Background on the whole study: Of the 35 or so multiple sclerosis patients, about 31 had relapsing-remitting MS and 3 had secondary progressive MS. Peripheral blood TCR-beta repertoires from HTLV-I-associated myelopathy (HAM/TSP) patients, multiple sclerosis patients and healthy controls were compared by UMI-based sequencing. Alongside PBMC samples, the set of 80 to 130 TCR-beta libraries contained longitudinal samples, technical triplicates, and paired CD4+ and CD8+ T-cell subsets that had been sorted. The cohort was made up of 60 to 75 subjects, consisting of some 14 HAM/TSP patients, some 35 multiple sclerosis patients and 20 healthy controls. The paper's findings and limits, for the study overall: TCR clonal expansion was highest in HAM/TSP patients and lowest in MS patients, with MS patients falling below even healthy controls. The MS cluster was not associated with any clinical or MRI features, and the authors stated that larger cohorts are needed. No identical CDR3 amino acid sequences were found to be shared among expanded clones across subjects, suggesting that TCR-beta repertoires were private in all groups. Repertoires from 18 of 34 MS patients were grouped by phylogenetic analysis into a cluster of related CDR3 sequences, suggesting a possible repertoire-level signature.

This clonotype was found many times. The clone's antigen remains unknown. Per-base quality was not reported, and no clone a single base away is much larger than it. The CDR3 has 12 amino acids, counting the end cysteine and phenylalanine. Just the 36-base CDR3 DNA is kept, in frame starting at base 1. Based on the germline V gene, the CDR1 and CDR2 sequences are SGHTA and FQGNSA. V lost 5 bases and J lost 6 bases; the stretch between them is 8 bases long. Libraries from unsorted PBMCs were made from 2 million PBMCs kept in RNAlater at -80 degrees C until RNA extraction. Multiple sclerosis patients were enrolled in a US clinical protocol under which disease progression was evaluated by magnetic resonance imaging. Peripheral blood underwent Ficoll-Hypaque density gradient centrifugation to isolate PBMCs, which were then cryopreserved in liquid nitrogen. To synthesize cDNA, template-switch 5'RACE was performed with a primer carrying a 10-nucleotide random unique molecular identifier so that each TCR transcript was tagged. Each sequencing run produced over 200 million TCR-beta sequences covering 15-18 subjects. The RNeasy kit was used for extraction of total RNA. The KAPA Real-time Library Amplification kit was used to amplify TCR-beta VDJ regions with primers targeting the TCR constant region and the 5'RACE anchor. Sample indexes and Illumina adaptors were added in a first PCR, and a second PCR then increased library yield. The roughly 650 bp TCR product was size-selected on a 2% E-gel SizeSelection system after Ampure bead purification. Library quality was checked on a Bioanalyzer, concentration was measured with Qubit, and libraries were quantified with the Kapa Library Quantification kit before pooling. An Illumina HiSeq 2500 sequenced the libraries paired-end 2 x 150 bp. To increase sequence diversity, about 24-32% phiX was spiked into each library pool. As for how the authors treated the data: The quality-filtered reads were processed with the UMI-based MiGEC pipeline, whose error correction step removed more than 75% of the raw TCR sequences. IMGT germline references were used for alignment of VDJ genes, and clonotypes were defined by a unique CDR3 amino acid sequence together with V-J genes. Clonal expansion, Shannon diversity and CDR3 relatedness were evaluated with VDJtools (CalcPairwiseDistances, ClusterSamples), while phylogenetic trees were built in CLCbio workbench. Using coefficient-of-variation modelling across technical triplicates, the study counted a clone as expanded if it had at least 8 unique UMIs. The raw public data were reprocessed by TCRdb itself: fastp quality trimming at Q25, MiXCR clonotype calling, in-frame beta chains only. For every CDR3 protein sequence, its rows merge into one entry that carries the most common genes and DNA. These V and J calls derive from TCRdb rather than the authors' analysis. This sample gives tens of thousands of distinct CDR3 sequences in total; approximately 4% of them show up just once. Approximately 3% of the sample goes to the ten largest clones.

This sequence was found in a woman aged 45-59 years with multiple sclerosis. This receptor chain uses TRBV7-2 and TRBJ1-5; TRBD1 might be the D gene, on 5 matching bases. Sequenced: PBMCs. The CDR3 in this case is CASSPGIQPQHF. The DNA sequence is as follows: TGTGCCAGCAGCCCAGGGATTCAGCCCCAGCATTTT.